This section outlines one T cell receptor beta chain sequence together with its context. This sample is part of a study of blood T cell repertoires in COVID-19. Germline V gene sequence: CDR1 LNHDA, CDR2 SQIVND (reference sequence). Trimming shortened V by 3 bases and J by 1 base, and 13 bases separated the two germline ends. The CDR3 is 16 residues long. Some clones are missing from TCRdb's copy, which holds only in-frame ones; the method was immunoSEQ multiplex PCR. The sample holds about 430,000 clones, roughly 90% seen once. Sample: peripheral blood. This receptor was identified in a man in his late teens or twenties with COVID-19, enrolled during active disease. The chain is built from TRBV19 and TRBJ1-5, with D unclear. DNA for the CDR3: TGTGCCAGTAGTATTTCGGCCGGGAGGAGCAATCAGCCCCAGCATTTT. It is translated as CASSISAGRSNQPQHF.